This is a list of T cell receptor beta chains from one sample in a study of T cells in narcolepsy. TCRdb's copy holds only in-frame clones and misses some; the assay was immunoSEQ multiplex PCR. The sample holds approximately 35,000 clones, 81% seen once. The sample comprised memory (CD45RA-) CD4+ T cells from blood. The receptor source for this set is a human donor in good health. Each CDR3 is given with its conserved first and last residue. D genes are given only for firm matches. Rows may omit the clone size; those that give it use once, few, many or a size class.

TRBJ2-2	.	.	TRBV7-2	CASSFKGGTGELFF	TGTGCCAGCAGCTTCAAGGGGGGCACCGGGGAGCTGTTTTTT
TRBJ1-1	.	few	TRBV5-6	CASSIRGTEAFF	TGTGCCAGCAGCATCAGGGGCACTGAAGCTTTCTTT
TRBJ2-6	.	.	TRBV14	CASSRISGANVLTF	TGTGCCAGCAGCCGCATCTCTGGGGCCAACGTCCTGACTTTC
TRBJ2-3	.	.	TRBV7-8	CASSSEDTQYF	TGTGCCAGCAGCTCGGAGGATACGCAGTATTTT
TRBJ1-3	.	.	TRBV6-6	CASSYSSREGNTIYF	TGTGCCAGCAGTTACTCGAGCAGGGAAGGAAACACCATATATTTT
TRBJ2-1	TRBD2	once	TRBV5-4	CASSLERGGYNEQFF	TGTGCCAGCAGCTTGGAGCGGGGGGGCTACAATGAGCAGTTCTTC
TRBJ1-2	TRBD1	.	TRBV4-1	CASRPPGTGEGYTF	TGCGCCAGCCGCCCCCCCGGGACAGGGGAAGGCTACACCTTC
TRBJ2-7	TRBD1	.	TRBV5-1	CASSVRDRGDEQYF	TGCGCCAGCAGCGTCCGGGACAGGGGCGACGAGCAGTACTTC
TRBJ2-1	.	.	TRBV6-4	CASSDSSHNEQFF	TGTGCCAGCAGTGACTCGAGTCACAATGAGCAGTTCTTC
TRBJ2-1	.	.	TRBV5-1	CASSLGDGLYNEQFF	TGCGCCAGCAGCTTGGGTGATGGGTTATACAATGAGCAGTTCTTC
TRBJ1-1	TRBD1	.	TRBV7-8	CASGDRTNTEAFF	TGTGCCAGCGGGGACAGGACGAACACTGAAGCTTTCTTT
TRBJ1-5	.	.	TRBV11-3	CASSLSPGGGPNQPQHF	TGTGCCAGCAGCTTATCCCCTGGGGGGGGCCCCAATCAGCCCCAGCATTTT
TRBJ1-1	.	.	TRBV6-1	CASSESPHTEAFF	TGTGCCAGCAGTGAAAGTCCGCACACTGAAGCTTTCTTT
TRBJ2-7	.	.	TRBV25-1	CASSENTYEQYF	TGTGCCAGCAGTGAAAACACCTACGAGCAGTACTTC
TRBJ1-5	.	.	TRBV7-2	CASSLEIRAAQHF	TGTGCCAGCAGCTTAGAGATCAGGGCAGCCCAGCATTTT
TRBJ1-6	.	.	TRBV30	CAWRQAPNNSPLHF	TGTGCCTGGAGGCAGGCCCCTAATAATTCACCCCTCCACTTT
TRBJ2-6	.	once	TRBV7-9	CASSLGFSGANVLTF	TGTGCCAGCAGCTTAGGGTTTTCCGGGGCCAACGTCCTGACTTTC
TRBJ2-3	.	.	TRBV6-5	CASKHSDTQYF	TGTGCCAGCAAACATTCAGATACGCAGTATTTT